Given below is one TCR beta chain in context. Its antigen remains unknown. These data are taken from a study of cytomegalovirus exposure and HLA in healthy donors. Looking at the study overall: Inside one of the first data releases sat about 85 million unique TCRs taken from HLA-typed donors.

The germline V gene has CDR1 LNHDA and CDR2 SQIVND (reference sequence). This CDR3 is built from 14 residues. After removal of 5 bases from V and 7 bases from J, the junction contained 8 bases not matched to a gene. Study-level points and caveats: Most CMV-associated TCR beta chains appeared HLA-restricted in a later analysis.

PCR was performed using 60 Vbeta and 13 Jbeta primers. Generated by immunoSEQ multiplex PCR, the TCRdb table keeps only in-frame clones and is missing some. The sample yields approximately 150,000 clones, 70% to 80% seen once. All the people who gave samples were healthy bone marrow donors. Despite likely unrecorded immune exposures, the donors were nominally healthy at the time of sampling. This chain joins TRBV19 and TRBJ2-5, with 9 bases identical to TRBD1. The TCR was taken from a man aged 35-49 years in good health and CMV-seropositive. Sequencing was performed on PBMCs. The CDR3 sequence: CASSSGGQGGTQYF. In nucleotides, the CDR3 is TGTGCCAGTAGTTCCGGGGGACAGGGAGGGACCCAGTACTTC.